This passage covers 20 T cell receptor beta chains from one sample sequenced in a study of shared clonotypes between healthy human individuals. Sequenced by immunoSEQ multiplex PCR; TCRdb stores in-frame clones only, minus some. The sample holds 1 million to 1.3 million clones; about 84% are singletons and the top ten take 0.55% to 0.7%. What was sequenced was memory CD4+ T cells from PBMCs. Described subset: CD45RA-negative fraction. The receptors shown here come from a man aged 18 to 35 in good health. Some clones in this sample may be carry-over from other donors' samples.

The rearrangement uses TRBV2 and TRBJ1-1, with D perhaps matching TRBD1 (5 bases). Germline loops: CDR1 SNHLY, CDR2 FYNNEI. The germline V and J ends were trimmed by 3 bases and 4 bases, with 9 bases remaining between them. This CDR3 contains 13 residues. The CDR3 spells CASSEGLATEAFF. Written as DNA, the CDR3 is TGTGCCAGCAGTGAGGGGCTGGCCACTGAAGCTTTCTTT.

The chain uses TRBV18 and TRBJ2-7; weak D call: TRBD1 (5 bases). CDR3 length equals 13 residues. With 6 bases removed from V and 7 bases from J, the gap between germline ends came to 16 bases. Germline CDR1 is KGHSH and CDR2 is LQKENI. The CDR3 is CASSQIWGMEQYF. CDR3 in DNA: TGTGCCAGCTCCCAGATATGGGGCATGGAGCAGTACTTC.

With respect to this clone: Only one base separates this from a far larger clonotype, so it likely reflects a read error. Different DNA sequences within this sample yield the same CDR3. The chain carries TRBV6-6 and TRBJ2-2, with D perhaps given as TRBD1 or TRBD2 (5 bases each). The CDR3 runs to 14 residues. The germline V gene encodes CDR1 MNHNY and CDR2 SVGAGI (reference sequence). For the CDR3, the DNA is TGCGCCAGCAGGTCAGGGACGGACACCGGGGAGCTGTTTTTT. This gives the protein CASRSGTDTGELFF.

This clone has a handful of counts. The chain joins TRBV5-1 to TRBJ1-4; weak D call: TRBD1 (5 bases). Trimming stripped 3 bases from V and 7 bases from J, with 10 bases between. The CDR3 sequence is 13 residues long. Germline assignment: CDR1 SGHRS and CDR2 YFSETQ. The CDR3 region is CASSYGAAEKLFF. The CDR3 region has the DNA TGCGCCAGCAGCTACGGGGCCGCTGAAAAACTGTTTTTT.

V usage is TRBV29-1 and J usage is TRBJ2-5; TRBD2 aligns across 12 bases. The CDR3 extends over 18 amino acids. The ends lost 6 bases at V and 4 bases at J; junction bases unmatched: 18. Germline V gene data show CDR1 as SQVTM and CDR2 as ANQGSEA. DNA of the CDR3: TGCAGCGTCGGGGGACTAGCGGGCCGACGGGTGCTTCCAGAGACCCAGTACTTC. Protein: CSVGGLAGRRVLPETQYF. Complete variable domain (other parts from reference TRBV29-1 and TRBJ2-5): SAVISQKPSRDICQRGTSLTIQCQVDSQVTMMFWYRQQPGQSLTLIATANQGSEATYESGFVIDKFPISRPNLTFSTLTVSNMSPEDSSIYLCSVGGLAGRRVLPETQYFGPGTRLLVL.

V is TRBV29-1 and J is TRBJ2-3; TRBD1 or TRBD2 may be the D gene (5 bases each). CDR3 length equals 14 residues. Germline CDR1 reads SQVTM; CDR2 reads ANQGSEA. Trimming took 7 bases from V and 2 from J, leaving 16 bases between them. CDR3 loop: CSGARDGHTDTQYF. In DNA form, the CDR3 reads TGCAGCGGGGCAAGGGACGGCCACACAGATACGCAGTATTTT.

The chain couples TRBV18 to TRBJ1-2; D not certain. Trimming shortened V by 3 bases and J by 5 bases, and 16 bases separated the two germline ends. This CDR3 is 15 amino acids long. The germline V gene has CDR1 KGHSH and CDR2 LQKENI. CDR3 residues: CASSPDWERQYGYTF. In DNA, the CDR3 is TGTGCCAGCTCACCGGACTGGGAAAGACAATATGGCTACACCTTC.

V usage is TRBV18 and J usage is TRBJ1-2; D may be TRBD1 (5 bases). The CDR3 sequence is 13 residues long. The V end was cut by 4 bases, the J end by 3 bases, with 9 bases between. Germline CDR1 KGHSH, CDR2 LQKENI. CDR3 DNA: TGTGCCAGCTCACGGGACGCCGACTATGGCTACACCTTC. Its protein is CASSRDADYGYTF.

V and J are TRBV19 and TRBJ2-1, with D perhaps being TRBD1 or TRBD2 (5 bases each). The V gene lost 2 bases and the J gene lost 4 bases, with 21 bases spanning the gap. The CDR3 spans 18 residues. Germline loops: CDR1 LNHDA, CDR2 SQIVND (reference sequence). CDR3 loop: CASSIRWLIRDDYNEQFF. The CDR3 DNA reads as TGTGCCAGTAGTATACGATGGTTAATCCGGGACGATTACAATGAGCAGTTCTTC.

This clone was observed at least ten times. The CDR3 here is CASSPYRTGGGNQPQHF. In DNA, the CDR3 is TGTGCCAGCAGTCCTTACCGGACAGGGGGTGGCAATCAGCCCCAGCATTTT. The chain joins TRBV28 to TRBJ1-5, with 10 bases matching TRBD1. Per the germline V gene, CDR1 is MDHEN and CDR2 is SYDVKM. After removal of 5 bases from V and 2 bases from J, the junction contained 9 bases not matched to a gene. The CDR3 extends over 17 amino acids.

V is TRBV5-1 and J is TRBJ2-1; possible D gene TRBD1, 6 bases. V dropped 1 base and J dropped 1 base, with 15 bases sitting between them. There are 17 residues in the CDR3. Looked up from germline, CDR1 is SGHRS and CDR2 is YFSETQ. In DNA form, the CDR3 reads TGCGCCAGCAGCTTGCAGGGGTCGAAAATGTCCTACAATGAGCAGTTCTTC. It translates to CASSLQGSKMSYNEQFF. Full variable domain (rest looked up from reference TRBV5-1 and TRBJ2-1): KAGVTQTPRYLIKTRGQQVTLSCSPISGHRSVSWYQQTPGQGLQFLFEYFSETQRNKGNFPGRFSGRQFSNSRSEMNVSTLELGDSALYLCASSLQGSKMSYNEQFFGPGTRLTVL.

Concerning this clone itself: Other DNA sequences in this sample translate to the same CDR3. Here the CDR3 DNA reads TGTGCCAGCAGTTACAACAGACTAATGAACACTGAAGCTTTCTTT. The encoded protein is CASSYNRLMNTEAFF. The rearrangement links TRBV6-5 to TRBJ1-1; D unclear. Trimming shortened V by 2 bases and J by 0 bases, and 10 bases separated the two germline ends. Germline V gene sequence: CDR1 MNHEY, CDR2 SVGAGI. The CDR3 runs to 15 residues.

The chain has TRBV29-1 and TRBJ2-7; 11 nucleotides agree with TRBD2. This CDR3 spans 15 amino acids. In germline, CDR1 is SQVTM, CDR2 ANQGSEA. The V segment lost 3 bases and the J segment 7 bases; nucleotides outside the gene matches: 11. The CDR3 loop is CSVEASSGRTGEQYF. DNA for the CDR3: TGCAGCGTTGAGGCTTCTAGCGGGAGGACGGGGGAGCAGTACTTC.

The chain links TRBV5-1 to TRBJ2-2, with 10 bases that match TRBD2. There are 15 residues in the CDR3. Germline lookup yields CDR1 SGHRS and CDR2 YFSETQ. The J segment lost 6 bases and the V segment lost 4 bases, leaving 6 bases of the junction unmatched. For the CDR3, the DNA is TGCGCCAGCAGCGAAGAGCTAGCGGGAGCCGGGGAGCTGTTTTTT. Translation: CASSEELAGAGELFF. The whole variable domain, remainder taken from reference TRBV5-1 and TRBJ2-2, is KAGVTQTPRYLIKTRGQQVTLSCSPISGHRSVSWYQQTPGQGLQFLFEYFSETQRNKGNFPGRFSGRQFSNSRSEMNVSTLELGDSALYLCASSEELAGAGELFFGEGSRLTVL.

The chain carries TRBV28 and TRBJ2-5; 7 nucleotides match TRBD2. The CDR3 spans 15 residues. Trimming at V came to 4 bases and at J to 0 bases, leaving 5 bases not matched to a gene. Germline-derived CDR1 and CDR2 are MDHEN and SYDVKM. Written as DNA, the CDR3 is TGTGCCAGCAGTTCCCCTAGCGGAAACCAAGAGACCCAGTACTTC. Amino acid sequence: CASSSPSGNQETQYF.

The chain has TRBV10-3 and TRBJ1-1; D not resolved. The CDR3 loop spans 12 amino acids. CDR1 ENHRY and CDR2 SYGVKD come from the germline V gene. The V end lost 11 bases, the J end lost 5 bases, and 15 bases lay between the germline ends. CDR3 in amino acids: CAAEDLGTEAFF. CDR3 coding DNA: TGTGCCGCGGAAGATCTAGGGACTGAAGCTTTCTTT.

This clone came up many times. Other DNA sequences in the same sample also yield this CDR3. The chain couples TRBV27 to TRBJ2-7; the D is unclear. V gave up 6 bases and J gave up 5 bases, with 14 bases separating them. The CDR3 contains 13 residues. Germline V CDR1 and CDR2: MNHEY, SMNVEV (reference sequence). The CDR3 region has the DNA TGTGCCAGCAGGTCCCCCTCATTGCACGAGCAGTACTTC. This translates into CASRSPSLHEQYF.

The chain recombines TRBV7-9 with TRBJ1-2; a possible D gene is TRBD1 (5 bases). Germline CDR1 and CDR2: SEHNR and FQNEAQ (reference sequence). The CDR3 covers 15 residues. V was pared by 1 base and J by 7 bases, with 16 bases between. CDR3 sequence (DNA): TGTGCCAGCAGCTTAGGGGGGGATTTCCTACCTGGCTACACCTTC. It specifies CASSLGGDFLPGYTF.

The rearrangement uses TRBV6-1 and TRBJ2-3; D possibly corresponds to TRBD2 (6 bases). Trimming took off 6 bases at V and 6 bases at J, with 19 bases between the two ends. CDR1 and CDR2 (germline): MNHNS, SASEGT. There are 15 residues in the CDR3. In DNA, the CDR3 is TGTGCCAGCAGGAGAGTAGCGGACGCCAGGGATACGCAGTATTTT. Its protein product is CASRRVADARDTQYF.

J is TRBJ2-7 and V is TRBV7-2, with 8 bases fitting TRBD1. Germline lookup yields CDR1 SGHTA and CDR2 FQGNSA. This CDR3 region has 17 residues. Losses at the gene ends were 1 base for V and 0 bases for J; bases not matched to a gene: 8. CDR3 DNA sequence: TGTGCCAGCAGCTTAGTTCCCTGGACAGGGAGCTCCTACGAGCAGTACTTC. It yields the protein CASSLVPWTGSSYEQYF.